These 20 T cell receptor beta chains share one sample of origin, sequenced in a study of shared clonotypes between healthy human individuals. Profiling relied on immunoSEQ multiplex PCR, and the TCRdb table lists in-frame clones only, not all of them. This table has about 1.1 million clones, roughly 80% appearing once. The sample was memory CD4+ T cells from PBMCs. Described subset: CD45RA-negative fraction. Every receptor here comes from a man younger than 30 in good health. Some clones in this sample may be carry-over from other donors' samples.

This CDR3 reads CASSGGSIDNEQFF. The DNA of the CDR3 is TGCGCCAGCAGCGGGGGGAGTATAGACAATGAGCAGTTCTTC. V is TRBV5-1 and J is TRBJ2-1; the D gene is possibly TRBD2 (6 bases). CDR1 and CDR2 from the germline V gene are SGHRS and YFSETQ. The V and J ends lost 4 bases and 5 bases respectively, with 13 bases between them. This CDR3 is 14 amino acids long.

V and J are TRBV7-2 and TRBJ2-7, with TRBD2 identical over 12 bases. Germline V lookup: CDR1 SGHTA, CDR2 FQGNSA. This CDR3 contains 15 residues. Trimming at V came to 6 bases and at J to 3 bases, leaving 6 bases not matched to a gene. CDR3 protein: CASRRTSGANYEQYF. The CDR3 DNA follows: TGTGCCAGCAGACGGACTAGCGGGGCAAACTACGAGCAGTACTTC.

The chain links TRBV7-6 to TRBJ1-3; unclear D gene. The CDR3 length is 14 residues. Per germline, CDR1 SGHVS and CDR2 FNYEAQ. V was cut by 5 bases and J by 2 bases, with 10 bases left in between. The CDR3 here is CASSARSAGNTIYF. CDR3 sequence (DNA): TGTGCCAGCAGCGCCCGGAGTGCTGGAAACACCATATATTTT.

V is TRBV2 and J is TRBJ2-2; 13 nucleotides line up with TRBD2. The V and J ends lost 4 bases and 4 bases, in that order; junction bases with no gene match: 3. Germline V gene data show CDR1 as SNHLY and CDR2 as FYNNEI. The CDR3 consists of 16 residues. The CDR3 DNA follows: TGTGCCAGCAGTGGGACTAGCGGGAGCCTCACCGGGGAGCTGTTTTTT. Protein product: CASSGTSGSLTGELFF.

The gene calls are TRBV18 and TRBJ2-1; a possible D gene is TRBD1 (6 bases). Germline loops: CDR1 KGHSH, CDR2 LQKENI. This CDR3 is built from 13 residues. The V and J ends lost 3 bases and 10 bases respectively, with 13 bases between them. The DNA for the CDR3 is TGTGCCAGCTCACCCACTGGGGGCAGCGAGCAGTTCTTC. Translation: CASSPTGGSEQFF.

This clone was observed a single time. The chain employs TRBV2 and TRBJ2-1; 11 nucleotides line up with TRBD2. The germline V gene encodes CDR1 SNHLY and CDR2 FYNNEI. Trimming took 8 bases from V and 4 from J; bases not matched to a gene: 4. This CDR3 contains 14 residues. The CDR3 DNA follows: TGTGCCAGCCTAGCGGGAGGTTCGTACAATGAGCAGTTCTTC. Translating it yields CASLAGGSYNEQFF. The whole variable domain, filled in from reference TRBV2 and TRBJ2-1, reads EPEVTQTPSHQVTQMGQEVILRCVPISNHLYFYWYRQILGQKVEFLVSFYNNEISEKSEIFDDQFSVERPDGSNFTLKIRSTKLEDSAMYFCASLAGGSYNEQFFGPGTRLTVL.

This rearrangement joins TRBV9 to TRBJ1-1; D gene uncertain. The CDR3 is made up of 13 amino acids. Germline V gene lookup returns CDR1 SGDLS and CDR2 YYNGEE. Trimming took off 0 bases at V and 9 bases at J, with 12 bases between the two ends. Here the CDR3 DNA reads TGTGCCAGCAGCGTAGAGGCAGAAAATAAAGCTTTCTTT. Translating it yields CASSVEAENKAFF.

The CDR3 region has the DNA TGTGCCAGCAGTACACCGGGACAGGGAAACTATGGCTACACCTTC. Protein sequence: CASSTPGQGNYGYTF. This sequence joins TRBV27 and TRBJ1-2; TRBD1 agrees at 9 bases. Germline-derived CDR1 and CDR2 are MNHEY and SMNVEV (reference sequence). Losses at the gene ends were 5 bases for V and 2 bases for J; bases not matched to a gene: 6. The CDR3 loop spans 15 amino acids.

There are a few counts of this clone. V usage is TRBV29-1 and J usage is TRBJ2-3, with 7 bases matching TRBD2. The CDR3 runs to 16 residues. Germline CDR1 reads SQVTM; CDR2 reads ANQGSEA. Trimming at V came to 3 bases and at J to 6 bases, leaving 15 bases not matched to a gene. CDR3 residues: CSVESGGGILLDTQYF. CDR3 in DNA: TGCAGCGTTGAGTCGGGGGGAGGGATCTTGTTGGATACGCAGTATTTT.

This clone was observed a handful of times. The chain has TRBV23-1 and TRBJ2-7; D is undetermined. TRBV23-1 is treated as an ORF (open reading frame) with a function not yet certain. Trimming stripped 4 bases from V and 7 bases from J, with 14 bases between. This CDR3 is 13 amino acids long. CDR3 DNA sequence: TGCGCCAGCAGTCGAGACAAGCGTGAAGAGCAGTACTTC. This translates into CASSRDKREEQYF.

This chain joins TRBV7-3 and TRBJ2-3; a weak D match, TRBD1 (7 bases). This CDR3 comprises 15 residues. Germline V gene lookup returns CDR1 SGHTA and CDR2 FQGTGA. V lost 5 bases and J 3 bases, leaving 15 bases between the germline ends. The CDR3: CASSPSRGRTDTQYF. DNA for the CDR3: TGTGCCAGCAGCCCCAGCAGGGGGAGGACAGATACGCAGTATTTT. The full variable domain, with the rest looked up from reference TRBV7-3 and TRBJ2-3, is GAGVSQTPSNKVTEKGKYVELRCDPISGHTALYWYRQSLGQGPEFLIYFQGTGAADDSGLPNDRFFAVRPEGSVSTLKIQRTERGDSAVYLCASSPSRGRTDTQYFGPGTRLTVL.

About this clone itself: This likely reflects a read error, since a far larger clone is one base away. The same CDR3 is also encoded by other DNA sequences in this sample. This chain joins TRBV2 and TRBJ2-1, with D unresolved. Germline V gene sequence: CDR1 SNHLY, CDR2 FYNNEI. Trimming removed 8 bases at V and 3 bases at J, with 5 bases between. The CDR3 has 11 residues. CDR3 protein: CASGRYNEQFF. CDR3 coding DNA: TGTGCCAGCGGACGCTACAATGAGCAGTTCTTC. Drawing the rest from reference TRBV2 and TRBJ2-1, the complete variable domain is EPEVTQTPSHQVTQMGQEVILRCVPISNHLYFYWYRQILGQKVEFLVSFYNNEISEKSEIFDDQFSVERPDGSNFTLKIRSTKLEDSAMYFCASGRYNEQFFGPGTRLTVL.

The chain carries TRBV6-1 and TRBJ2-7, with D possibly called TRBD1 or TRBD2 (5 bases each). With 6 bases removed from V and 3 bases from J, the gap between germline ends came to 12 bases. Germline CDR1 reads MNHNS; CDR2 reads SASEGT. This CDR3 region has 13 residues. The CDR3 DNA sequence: TGTGCCAGCAGCTCAGGGACCAACTACGAGCAGTACTTC. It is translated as CASSSGTNYEQYF.

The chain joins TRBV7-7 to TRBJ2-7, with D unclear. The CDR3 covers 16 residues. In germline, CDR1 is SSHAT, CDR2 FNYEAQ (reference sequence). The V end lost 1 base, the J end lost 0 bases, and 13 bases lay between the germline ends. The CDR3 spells CASSLGSGLGSYEQYF. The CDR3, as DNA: TGTGCCAGCAGCTTAGGGTCAGGCCTTGGCTCCTACGAGCAGTACTTC.

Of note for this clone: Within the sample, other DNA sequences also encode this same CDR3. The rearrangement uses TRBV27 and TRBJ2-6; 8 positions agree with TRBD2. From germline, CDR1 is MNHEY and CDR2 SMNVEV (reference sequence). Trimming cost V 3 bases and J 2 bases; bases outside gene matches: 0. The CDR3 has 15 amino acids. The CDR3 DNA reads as TGTGCCAGCAGTTTCGGGGGGGCTGGGGCCAACGTCCTGACTTTC. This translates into CASSFGGAGANVLTF.

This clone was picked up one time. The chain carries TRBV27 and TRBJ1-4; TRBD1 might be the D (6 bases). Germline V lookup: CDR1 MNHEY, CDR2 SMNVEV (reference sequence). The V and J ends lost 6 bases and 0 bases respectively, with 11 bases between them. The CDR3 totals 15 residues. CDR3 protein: CASSQDSSTNEKLFF. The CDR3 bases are TGTGCCAGCAGCCAGGACAGTTCAACTAATGAAAAACTGTTTTTT.

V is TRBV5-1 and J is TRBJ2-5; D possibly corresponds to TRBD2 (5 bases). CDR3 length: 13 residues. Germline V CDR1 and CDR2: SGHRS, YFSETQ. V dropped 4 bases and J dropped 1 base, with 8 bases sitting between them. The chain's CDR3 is CASSRGIQETQYF. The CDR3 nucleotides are TGCGCCAGCAGCCGGGGAATCCAAGAGACCCAGTACTTC. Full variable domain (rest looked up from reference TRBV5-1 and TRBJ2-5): KAGVTQTPRYLIKTRGQQVTLSCSPISGHRSVSWYQQTPGQGLQFLFEYFSETQRNKGNFPGRFSGRQFSNSRSEMNVSTLELGDSALYLCASSRGIQETQYFGPGTRLLVL.

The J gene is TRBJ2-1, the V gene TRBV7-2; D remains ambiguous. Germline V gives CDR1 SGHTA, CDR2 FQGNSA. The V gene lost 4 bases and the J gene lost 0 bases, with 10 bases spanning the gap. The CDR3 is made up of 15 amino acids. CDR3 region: CASSSDFGSYNEQFF. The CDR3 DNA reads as TGTGCCAGCAGCTCCGACTTTGGCTCCTACAATGAGCAGTTCTTC.

CDR3 bases: TGCAGCGTTGTGGGAGGAGGCCATGGCGGGGGGCGATCCTACGAGCAGTACTTC. It translates to CSVVGGGHGGGRSYEQYF. V is TRBV29-1 and J is TRBJ2-7, with 8 nucleotides matching TRBD2. The germline V gene encodes CDR1 SQVTM and CDR2 ANQGSEA. This CDR3 has 18 amino acids. J was trimmed by 1 base and V by 4 bases; bases with no gene match: 18.

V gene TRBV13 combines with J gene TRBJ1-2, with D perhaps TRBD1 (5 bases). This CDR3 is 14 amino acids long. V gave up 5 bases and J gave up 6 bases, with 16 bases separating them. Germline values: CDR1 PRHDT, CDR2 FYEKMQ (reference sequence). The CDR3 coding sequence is TGTGCCAGCAGCCTCCCGGGGGGGTCGAATGGCTACACCTTC. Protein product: CASSLPGGSNGYTF.